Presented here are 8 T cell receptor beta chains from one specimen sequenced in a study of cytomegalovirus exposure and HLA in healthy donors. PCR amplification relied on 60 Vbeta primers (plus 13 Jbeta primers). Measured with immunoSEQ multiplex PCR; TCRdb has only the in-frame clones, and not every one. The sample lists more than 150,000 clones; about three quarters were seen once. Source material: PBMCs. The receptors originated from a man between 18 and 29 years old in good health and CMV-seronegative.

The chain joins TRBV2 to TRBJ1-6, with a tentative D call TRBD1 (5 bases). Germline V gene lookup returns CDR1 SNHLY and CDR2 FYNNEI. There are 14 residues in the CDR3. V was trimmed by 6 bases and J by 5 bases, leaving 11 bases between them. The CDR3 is CASSNGGNNSPLHF. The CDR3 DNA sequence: TGTGCCAGCAGCAACGGGGGTAATAATTCACCCCTCCACTTT.

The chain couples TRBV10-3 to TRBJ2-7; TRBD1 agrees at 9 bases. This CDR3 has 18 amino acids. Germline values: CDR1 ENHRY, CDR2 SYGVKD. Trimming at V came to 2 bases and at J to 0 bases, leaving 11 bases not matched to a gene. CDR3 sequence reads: CAISEVLFRDRASYEQYF. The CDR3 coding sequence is TGTGCCATCAGTGAGGTACTATTCCGGGACAGGGCCTCCTACGAGCAGTACTTC.

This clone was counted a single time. As DNA, the CDR3 is TGTGCCAGCAGCCGACAGCAAGAGACCCAGTACTTC. Translated, it gives CASSRQQETQYF. V and J are TRBV5-8 and TRBJ2-5; possibly TRBD1 for D (5 bases). The CDR3 length is 12 residues. The germline V gene encodes CDR1 SGHTS and CDR2 YDEGEE. Trimming pared 4 bases from V and 2 bases from J, leaving 6 bases between.

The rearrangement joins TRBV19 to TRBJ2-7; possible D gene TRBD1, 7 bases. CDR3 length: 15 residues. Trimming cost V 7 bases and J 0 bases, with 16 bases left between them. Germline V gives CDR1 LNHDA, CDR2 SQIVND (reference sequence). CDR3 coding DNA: TGTGCCAGTACCCCGGGGGACAGCAGCTCCTACGAGCAGTACTTC. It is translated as CASTPGDSSSYEQYF.

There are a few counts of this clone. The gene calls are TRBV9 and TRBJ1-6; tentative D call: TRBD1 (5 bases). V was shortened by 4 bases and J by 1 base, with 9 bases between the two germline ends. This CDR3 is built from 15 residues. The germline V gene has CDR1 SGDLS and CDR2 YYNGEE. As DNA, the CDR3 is TGTGCCAGCAGCCCAGGGTCTTCCTATAATTCACCCCTCCACTTT. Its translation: CASSPGSSYNSPLHF.

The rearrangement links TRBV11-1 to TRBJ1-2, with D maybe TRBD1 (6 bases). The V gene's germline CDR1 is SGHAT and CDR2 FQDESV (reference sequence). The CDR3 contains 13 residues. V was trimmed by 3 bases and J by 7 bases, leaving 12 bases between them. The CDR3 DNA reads TGTGCCAGCAGCTTCGGGACACTCGGTGGCTACACCTTC. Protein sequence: CASSFGTLGGYTF. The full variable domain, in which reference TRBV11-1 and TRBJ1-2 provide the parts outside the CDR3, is EAEVAQSPRYKITEKSQAVAFWCDPISGHATLYWYRQILGQGPELLVQFQDESVVDDSQLPKDRFSAERLKGVDSTLKIQPAELGDSAMYLCASSFGTLGGYTFGSGTRLTVV.

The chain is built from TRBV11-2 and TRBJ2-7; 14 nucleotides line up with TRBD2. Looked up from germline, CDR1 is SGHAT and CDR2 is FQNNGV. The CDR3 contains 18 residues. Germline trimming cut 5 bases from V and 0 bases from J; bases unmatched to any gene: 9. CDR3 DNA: TGTGCCAGCAGCGCACGACTAGCGGGAGGGACAATCTCCTACGAGCAGTACTTC. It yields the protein CASSARLAGGTISYEQYF. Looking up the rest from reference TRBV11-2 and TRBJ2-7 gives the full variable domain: EAGVAQSPRYKIIEKRQSVAFWCNPISGHATLYWYQQILGQGPKLLIQFQNNGVVDDSQLPKDRFSAERLKGVDSTLKIQPAKLEDSAVYLCASSARLAGGTISYEQYFGPGTRLTVT.

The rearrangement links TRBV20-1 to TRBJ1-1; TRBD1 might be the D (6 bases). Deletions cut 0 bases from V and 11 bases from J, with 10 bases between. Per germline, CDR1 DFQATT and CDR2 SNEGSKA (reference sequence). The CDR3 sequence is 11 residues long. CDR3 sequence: CSARDTGLAFF. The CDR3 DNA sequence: TGCAGTGCTAGAGATACAGGGTTGGCTTTCTTT.